This passage covers 24 T cell receptor beta chains from one sample sequenced in a study of CD8 T cells in Susac syndrome (dated by TCRdb to between 2018 and 2020). Receptor amplification or capture employed the immunoSEQ multiplex PCR assay. RNA was extracted using the RNeasy kit, and about 0.45 to 1 microgram was reverse transcribed with random hexamers. TCRdb passed the public sequencing reads through fastp at Q25 and MiXCR, retaining productive beta sequences. Each entry merges the rows of one CDR3 protein and shows their most common DNA and genes. In all, the sample holds about 250,000 distinct CDR3 sequences, and about 94% of those were seen once. Of the sample, about 0.07% is held by the ten largest clones. Sequencing used CD4+ T cells from PBMCs. The receptors shown here come from a human donor with multiple sclerosis.

This clonotype came up once. The CDR3 DNA follows: TGTGCCAGCACCGAACCCAAGGGCATTCAGTACTTC. Translating it yields CASTEPKGIQYF. The chain recombines TRBV28 with TRBJ2-4; D gene ambiguous. V dropped 7 bases and J dropped 9 bases, with 13 bases sitting between them. Germline values: CDR1 MDHEN, CDR2 SYDVKM. This CDR3 region has 12 residues.

V and J are TRBV28 and TRBJ2-5, with D perhaps matching TRBD2 (7 bases). Germline CDR1 reads MDHEN; CDR2 reads SYDVKM. Trimming shortened V by 6 bases and J by 7 bases, and 18 bases separated the two germline ends. The CDR3 loop spans 14 amino acids. The CDR3 nucleotides read TGTGCCAGCAGCCCCCCGGGGGGCCGCGGGACCCAGTACTTC. Its translation: CASSPPGGRGTQYF.

V and J are TRBV10-3 and TRBJ1-1, with no clear D. V lost 6 bases, J lost 4 bases, and 18 bases lay in between. Germline V gene sequence: CDR1 ENHRY, CDR2 SYGVKD. This CDR3 is built from 15 residues. This CDR3 reads CAIRRGGSPTTEAFF. CDR3 DNA sequence: TGTGCCATCAGGAGAGGCGGATCACCCACCACTGAAGCTTTCTTT.

This clonotype has a single count. The CDR3 loop is CASSGGSGRADTQYF. CDR3 DNA sequence: TGTGCCAGCAGTGGGGGATCGGGTAGAGCAGATACGCAGTATTTT. The J gene is TRBJ2-3, the V gene TRBV2; D ambiguous. This CDR3 is built from 15 residues. Germline assignment: CDR1 SNHLY and CDR2 FYNNEI. V dropped 4 bases and J dropped 4 bases, with 15 bases sitting between them.

The rearrangement links TRBV7-8 to TRBJ2-1; D gene ambiguous. Trimming stripped 0 bases from V and 10 bases from J, with 4 bases between. The CDR3 is 11 residues long. CDR1 and CDR2 (germline): SGHVS, FQNEAQ. The CDR3 DNA follows: TGTGCCAGCAGCTTAGCGACAGAGCAGTTCTTC. Amino acids: CASSLATEQFF.

The V and J genes are TRBV24-1 and TRBJ2-3; 7 nucleotides line up with TRBD2. CDR1 is KGHDR and CDR2 is SFDVKD in the germline V gene. The V and J ends lost 4 bases and 0 bases, in that order; junction bases with no gene match: 3. The CDR3 has 15 amino acids. The CDR3 bases are TGTGCCACCAGTGAGCCCGGGGGGAGCACAGATACGCAGTATTTT. Its translation is CATSEPGGSTDTQYF.

The chain uses TRBV7-2 and TRBJ2-5, with unresolved D. CDR1 is SGHTA and CDR2 is FQGNSA in the germline V gene. The germline V and J ends were trimmed by 3 bases and 3 bases, with 14 bases remaining between them. The CDR3 totals 15 residues. CDR3 amino acids: CASSLFSQTKETQYF. The CDR3 nucleotides are TGTGCCAGCAGCTTGTTTAGCCAGACGAAAGAGACCCAGTACTTC. The full variable domain, rest sourced from reference TRBV7-2 and TRBJ2-5, is GAGVSQSPSNKVTEKGKDVELRCDPISGHTALYWYRQSLGQGLEFLIYFQGNSAPDKSGLPSDRFSAERTGGSVSTLTIQRTQQEDSAVYLCASSLFSQTKETQYFGPGTRLLVL.

The rearrangement uses TRBV6-2 or TRBV6-3 and TRBJ2-7, with 9 bases matching TRBD2. This CDR3 contains 14 residues. The trim removed 8 bases at V and 3 bases at J, leaving 8 bases unmatched. CDR1 and CDR2 (germline): MNHEY, SVGEGT. CDR3 sequence: CASAGIAGVYEQYV. The DNA of the CDR3 is TGTGCCAGCGCGGGCATAGCGGGGGTCTACGAGCAGTACGTC.

In this sample, this clonotype turned up a few times. J is TRBJ2-3 and V is TRBV6-1, with D maybe TRBD1 (6 bases). The germline V gene encodes CDR1 MNHNS and CDR2 SASEGT. V was clipped by 4 bases and J by 6 bases, with 11 bases between them. This CDR3 is built from 13 residues. The CDR3 nucleotides are TGTGCCAGCAGTGTTGACAGGCGGGATACGCAGTATTTT. Amino acid sequence: CASSVDRRDTQYF.

The chain carries TRBV2 and TRBJ2-7; 9 nucleotides agree with TRBD2. The J segment lost 4 bases and the V segment lost 7 bases, leaving 11 bases of the junction unmatched. CDR1 is SNHLY, CDR2 FYNNEI, per germline. CDR3 length: 15 amino acids. CDR3: CASMPGLASSYEQYV. The CDR3 DNA is TGTGCCAGCATGCCGGGACTAGCCTCCTCTTACGAGCAGTACGTC.

The gene calls are TRBV28 and TRBJ2-6, with 7 bases matching TRBD2. V shed 6 bases, J shed 1 base, and the junction held 12 bases outside the gene matches. Germline V gene data show CDR1 as MDHEN and CDR2 as SYDVKM. The CDR3 has 18 amino acids. CDR3 DNA: TGTGCCAGCAGACAAACCCTGAGGCGGGGGTCTGGGGCCAACGTCCTGACTTTC. Its translation: CASRQTLRRGSGANVLTF.

The chain is built from TRBV4-1 and TRBJ1-1; 10 positions agree with TRBD1. Germline V gene data show CDR1 as MGHRA and CDR2 as YSYEKL. CDR3 length equals 15 residues. Trimming took 6 bases from V and 5 from J; bases not matched to a gene: 9. CDR3 in DNA: TGCGCCAGCAGGTATACCGGGACAGGGGAAACTGAAGCTTTCTTT. Its translation is CASRYTGTGETEAFF.

The V gene is TRBV11-1, the J gene TRBJ1-1; D might be TRBD1 (6 bases). The CDR3 loop spans 13 amino acids. The germline V gene has CDR1 SGHAT and CDR2 FQDESV (reference sequence). Trimming took off 2 bases at V and 10 bases at J, with 14 bases between the two ends. As DNA, the CDR3 is TGTGCCAGCAGCTTAACAGGGTCGGTCGGAGCTTTCTTT. Translated: CASSLTGSVGAFF.

The chain uses TRBV25-1 and TRBJ1-5; 8 bases map to TRBD1. Looked up from germline, CDR1 is MGHDK and CDR2 is SYGVNS. The V segment lost 6 bases and the J segment 5 bases; nucleotides outside the gene matches: 6. CDR3 length: 14 residues. The CDR3 bases are TGTGCCAGCAGCGTAGGACAGGGCGATCAGCCCCAGCATTTT. Amino acids: CASSVGQGDQPQHF.

This CDR3 reads CASTPGCSWRFF. In nucleotides, the CDR3 is TGTGCCAGCACCCCCGGATGTTCCTGGCGGTTCTTC. The chain joins TRBV5-4 to TRBJ2-1, with no clear D. The CDR3 extends over 12 amino acids. V was trimmed by 6 bases and J by 15 bases, leaving 19 bases between them. Germline loops: CDR1 SGHNT, CDR2 YYREEE (reference sequence).

The chain recombines TRBV5-4 with TRBJ2-1; 10 bases agree with TRBD2. J gave up 1 base and V 4 bases, and 8 bases lay outside the gene matches. Germline loops: CDR1 SGHNT, CDR2 YYREEE (reference sequence). The CDR3 extends over 17 amino acids. The CDR3 spells CASSRPGTSASYNEQFF. CDR3 coding DNA: TGTGCCAGCAGCCGGCCCGGGACTAGCGCTTCCTACAATGAGCAGTTCTTC.

This chain connects TRBV30 to TRBJ2-2, with D unclear. V was cut by 1 base and J by 3 bases, with 9 bases left in between. Germline CDR1 is GTSNPN and CDR2 is SVGIG (reference sequence). CDR3 length: 14 amino acids. As DNA, the CDR3 is TGTGCCTGGAGTGCCGGAGTCGACACCGGGGAGCTGTTTTTT. Amino acids: CAWSAGVDTGELFF. The entire variable domain, with the rest obtained from reference TRBV30 and TRBJ2-2, is as follows: SQTIHQWPATLVQPVGSPLSLECTVEGTSNPNLYWYRQAAGRGLQLLFYSVGIGQISSEVPQNLSASRPQDRQFILSSKKLLLSDSGFYLCAWSAGVDTGELFFGEGSRLTVL.

The CDR3 loop is CASNDRGGNEQFF. CDR3 DNA sequence: TGTGCCAGCAACGACAGGGGTGGGAATGAGCAGTTCTTC. The V call is TRBV6-6, the J call TRBJ2-1; 8 bases are a match to TRBD1. CDR1 is MNHNY and CDR2 is SVGAGI in the germline V gene (reference sequence). The J segment lost 7 bases and the V segment lost 7 bases, leaving 6 bases of the junction unmatched. This CDR3 spans 13 amino acids.

The gene calls are TRBV25-1 and TRBJ1-5; the D gene is possibly TRBD1 (5 bases). The germline CDR1 and CDR2 sequences are MGHDK and SYGVNS. The CDR3 has 16 residues. Deletions cut 0 bases from V and 0 bases from J, with 9 bases between. In DNA, the CDR3 is TGTGCCAGCAGTGAATATGAGACAGATAGCAATCAGCCCCAGCATTTT. Translating it yields CASSEYETDSNQPQHF. The whole variable domain, remainder taken from reference TRBV25-1 and TRBJ1-5, is EADIYQTPRYLVIGTGKKITLECSQTMGHDKMYWYQQDPGMELHLIHYSYGVNSTEKGDLSSESTVSRIRTEHFPLTLESARPSHTSQYLCASSEYETDSNQPQHFGDGTRLSIL.

The chain has TRBV5-1 and TRBJ2-7; TRBD1 aligns across 7 bases. V shed 5 bases and J 6 bases; nucleotides not matched to a gene: 5. The CDR3 runs 12 residues. Germline CDR1 and CDR2: SGHRS and YFSETQ. The CDR3 loop reads CASSRDSLEQYF. CDR3 nucleotide sequence: TGCGCCAGCAGTCGGGACAGCCTCGAGCAGTACTTC.

The rearrangement links TRBV7-9 to TRBJ2-3, with D tentatively TRBD2 (6 bases). Trimming stripped 7 bases from V and 4 bases from J, with 18 bases between. CDR1 is SEHNR and CDR2 is FQNEAQ in the germline V gene (reference sequence). This CDR3 has 15 residues. CDR3 region: CASTPWAGPADTQYF. The CDR3 nucleotides are TGTGCCAGCACCCCCTGGGCGGGACCGGCAGATACGCAGTATTTT.

The chain couples TRBV5-1 to TRBJ2-3; D possibly matches TRBD1 or TRBD2 (5 bases each). Trimming took 3 bases from V and 1 from J, leaving 21 bases between them. The CDR3 spans 18 residues. In germline, CDR1 is SGHRS, CDR2 YFSETQ. CDR3 sequence reads: CASSSHVRDPRGTDTQYF. Written as DNA, the CDR3 is TGCGCCAGCAGCTCCCACGTCCGGGACCCCCGCGGCACAGATACGCAGTATTTT.

The rearrangement joins TRBV3-1 to TRBJ2-1; possibly TRBD2 for D (5 bases). In germline, CDR1 is LGHDT, CDR2 YNNKEL (reference sequence). Deletions cut 3 bases from V and 3 bases from J, with 15 bases between. The CDR3 totals 16 residues. The CDR3 reads CASSQSPSSLYNEQFF. CDR3 nucleotides: TGTGCCAGCAGCCAGAGTCCATCTAGCCTCTACAATGAGCAGTTCTTC.

The chain joins TRBV20-1 to TRBJ2-5, with D unclear. CDR1 DFQATT and CDR2 SNEGSKA come from the germline V gene (reference sequence). The V end lost 3 bases, the J end lost 2 bases, and 13 bases lay between the germline ends. This CDR3 is 14 amino acids long. The CDR3 DNA sequence: TGCAGTGCTAGTCGGTCGAGATTACAAGAGACCCAGTACTTC. It yields the protein CSASRSRLQETQYF.